This entry concerns a single T cell receptor (beta chain). Its antigen is currently unknown. There are 15 residues in the CDR3. Germline CDR1 LGHNA, CDR2 YSLEER. V lost 6 bases, J lost 0 bases, and 12 bases lay in between. Primers for the PCR totalled 60 Vbeta and 13 Jbeta. Assay used: immunoSEQ multiplex PCR; TCRdb lists only in-frame clones, some missing. The sample holds about 96,000 clones; roughly 74% are singletons and the top ten take around 3.2%. The sample is drawn from a study of cytomegalovirus exposure and HLA in healthy donors. Study observations and caveats: Among TCR beta chains, those listed as cytomegalovirus-associated numbered about 160. The likely explanation for a cluster of highly shared sequence variants was sequencing artifact. Whilst most TCR sequences proved rare, a subset of public TCRs occurred across many donors.

The material sequenced was PBMCs. V gene TRBV4-3 combines with J gene TRBJ2-1; unclear D gene. The clonotype comes from a female donor in good health and CMV-seropositive. This CDR3 is CASSSTPFSYNEQFF. The CDR3 DNA is TGCGCCAGCAGTTCAACTCCCTTCTCCTACAATGAGCAGTTCTTC.